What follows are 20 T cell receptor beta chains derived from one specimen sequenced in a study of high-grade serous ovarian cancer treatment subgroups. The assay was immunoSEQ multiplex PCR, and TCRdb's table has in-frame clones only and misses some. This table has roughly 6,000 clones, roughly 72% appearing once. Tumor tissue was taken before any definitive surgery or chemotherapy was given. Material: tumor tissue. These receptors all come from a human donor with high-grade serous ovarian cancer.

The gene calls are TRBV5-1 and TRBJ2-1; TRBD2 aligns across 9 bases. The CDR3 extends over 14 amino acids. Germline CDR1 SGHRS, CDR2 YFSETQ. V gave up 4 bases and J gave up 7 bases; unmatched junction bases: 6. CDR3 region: CASSPGLAGNEQFF. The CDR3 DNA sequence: TGCGCCAGCAGCCCGGGACTAGCAGGGAATGAGCAGTTCTTC.

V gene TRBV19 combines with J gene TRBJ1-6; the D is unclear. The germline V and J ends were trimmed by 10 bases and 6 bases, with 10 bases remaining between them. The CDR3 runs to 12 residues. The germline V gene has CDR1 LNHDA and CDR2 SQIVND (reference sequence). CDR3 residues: CATKDLNSPLHF. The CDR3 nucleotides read TGTGCCACGAAGGACCTTAATTCACCCCTCCACTTT.

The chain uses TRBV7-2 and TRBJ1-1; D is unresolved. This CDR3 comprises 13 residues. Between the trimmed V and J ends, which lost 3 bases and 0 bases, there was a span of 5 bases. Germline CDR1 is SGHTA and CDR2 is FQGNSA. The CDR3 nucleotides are TGTGCCAGCAGCTTGGAAATGAACACTGAAGCTTTCTTT. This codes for CASSLEMNTEAFF.

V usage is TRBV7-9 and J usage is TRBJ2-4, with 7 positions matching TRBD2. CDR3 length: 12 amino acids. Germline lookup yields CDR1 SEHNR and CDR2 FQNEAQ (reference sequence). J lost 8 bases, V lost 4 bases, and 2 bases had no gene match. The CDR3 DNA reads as TGTGCCAGCAGCTGGGAGGGTTACATTCAGTACTTC. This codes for CASSWEGYIQYF. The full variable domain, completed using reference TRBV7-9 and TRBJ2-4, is DTGVSQNPRHKITKRGQNVTFRCDPISEHNRLYWYRQTLGQGPEFLTYFQNEAQLEKSRLLSDRFSAERPKGSFSTLEIQRTEQGDSAMYLCASSWEGYIQYFGAGTRLSVL.

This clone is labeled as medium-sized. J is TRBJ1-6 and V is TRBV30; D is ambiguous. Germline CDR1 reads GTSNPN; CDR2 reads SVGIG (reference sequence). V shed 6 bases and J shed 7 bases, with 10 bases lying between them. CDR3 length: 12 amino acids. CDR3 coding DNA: TGTGCCTGCTCCCTCGGCAATTCACCCCTCCACTTT. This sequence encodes CACSLGNSPLHF.

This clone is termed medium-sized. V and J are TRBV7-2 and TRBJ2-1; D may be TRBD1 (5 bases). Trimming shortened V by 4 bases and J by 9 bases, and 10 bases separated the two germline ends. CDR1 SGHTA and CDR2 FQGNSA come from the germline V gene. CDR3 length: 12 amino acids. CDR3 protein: CASSSLGVEQFF. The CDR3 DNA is TGTGCCAGCAGCTCCCTAGGGGTTGAGCAGTTCTTC.

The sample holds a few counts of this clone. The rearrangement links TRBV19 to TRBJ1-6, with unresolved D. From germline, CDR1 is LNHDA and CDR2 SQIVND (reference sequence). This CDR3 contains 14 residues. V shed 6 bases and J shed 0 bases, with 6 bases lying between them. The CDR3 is CASSFSSYNSPLHF. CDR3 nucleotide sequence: TGTGCCAGTAGCTTCAGCTCCTATAATTCACCCCTCCACTTT. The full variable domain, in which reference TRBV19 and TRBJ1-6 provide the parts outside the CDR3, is DGGITQSPKYLFRKEGQNVTLSCEQNLNHDAMYWYRQDPGQGLRLIYYSQIVNDFQKGDIAEGYSVSREKKESFPLTVTSAQKNPTAFYLCASSFSSYNSPLHFGNGTRLTVT.

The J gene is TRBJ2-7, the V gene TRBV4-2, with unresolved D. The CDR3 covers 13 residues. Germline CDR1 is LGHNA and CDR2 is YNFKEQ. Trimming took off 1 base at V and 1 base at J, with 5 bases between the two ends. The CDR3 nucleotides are TGTGCCAGCAGCCAAGGGATATCCTACGAGCAGTACTTC. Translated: CASSQGISYEQYF.

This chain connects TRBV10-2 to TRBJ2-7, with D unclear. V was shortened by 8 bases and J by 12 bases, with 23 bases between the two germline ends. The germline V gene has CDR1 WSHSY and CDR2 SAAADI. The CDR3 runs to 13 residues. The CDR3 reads CASQVNDPSTPYF. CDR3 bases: TGCGCCAGCCAAGTGAACGACCCCTCGACGCCGTACTTC.

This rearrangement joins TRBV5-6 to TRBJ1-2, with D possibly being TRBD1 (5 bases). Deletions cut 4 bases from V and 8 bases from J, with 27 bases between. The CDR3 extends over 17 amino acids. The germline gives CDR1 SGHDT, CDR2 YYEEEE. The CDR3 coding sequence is TGTGCCAGCAGCGGGAGTACAGGTGGGGCCCTCCCCCAAGGCTACACCTTC. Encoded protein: CASSGSTGGALPQGYTF. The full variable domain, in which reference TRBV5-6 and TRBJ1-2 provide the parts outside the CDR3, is DAGVTQSPTHLIKTRGQQVTLRCSPKSGHDTVSWYQQALGQGPQFIFQYYEEEERQRGNFPDRFSGHQFPNYSSELNVNALLLGDSALYLCASSGSTGGALPQGYTFGSGTRLTVV.

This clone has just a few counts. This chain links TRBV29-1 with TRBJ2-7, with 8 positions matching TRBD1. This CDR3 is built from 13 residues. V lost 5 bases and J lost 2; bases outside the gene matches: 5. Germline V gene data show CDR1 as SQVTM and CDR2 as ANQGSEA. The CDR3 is CSVSQGVTYEQYF. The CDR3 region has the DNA TGCAGCGTTTCACAGGGGGTCACCTACGAGCAGTACTTC.

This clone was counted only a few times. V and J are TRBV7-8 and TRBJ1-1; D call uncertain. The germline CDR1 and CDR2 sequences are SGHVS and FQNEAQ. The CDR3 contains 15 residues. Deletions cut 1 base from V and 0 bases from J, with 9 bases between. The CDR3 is CASSLGQALNTEAFF. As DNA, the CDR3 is TGTGCCAGCAGCTTAGGGCAGGCCCTGAACACTGAAGCTTTCTTT.

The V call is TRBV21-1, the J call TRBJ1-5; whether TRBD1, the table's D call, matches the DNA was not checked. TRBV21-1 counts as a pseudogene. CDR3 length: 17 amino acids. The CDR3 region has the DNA TGTGCCAGCAGCAAAGAGGGGGTAACAGGGCCCCATCAGCCCCAGCATTTT. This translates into CASSKEGVTGPHQPQHF.

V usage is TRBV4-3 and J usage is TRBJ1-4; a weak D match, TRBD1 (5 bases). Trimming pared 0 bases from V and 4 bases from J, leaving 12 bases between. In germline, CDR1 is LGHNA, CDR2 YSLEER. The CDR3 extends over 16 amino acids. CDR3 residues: CASSQDGRGRNEKLFF. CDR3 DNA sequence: TGCGCCAGCAGCCAAGATGGTAGGGGACGTAATGAAAAACTGTTTTTT.

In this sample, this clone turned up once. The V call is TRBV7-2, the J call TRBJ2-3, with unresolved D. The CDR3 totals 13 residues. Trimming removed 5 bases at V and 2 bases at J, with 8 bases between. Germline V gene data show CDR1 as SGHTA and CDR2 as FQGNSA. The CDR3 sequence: CASSVENTDTQYF. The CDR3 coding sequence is TGTGCCAGCAGCGTCGAAAACACAGATACGCAGTATTTT. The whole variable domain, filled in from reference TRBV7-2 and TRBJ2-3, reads GAGVSQSPSNKVTEKGKDVELRCDPISGHTALYWYRQSLGQGLEFLIYFQGNSAPDKSGLPSDRFSAERTGGSVSTLTIQRTQQEDSAVYLCASSVENTDTQYFGPGTRLTVL.

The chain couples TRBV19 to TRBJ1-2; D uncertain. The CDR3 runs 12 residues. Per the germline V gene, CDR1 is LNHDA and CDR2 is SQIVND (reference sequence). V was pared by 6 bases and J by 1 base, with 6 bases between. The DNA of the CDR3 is TGTGCCAGTAGGGACCGTAACTATGGCTACACCTTC. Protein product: CASRDRNYGYTF.

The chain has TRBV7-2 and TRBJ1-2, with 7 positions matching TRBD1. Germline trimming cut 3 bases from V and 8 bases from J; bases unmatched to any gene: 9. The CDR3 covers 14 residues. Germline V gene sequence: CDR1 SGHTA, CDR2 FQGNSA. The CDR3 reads CASSFGDRARGYTF. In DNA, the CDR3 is TGTGCCAGCAGCTTTGGCGACAGGGCTCGCGGCTACACCTTC.

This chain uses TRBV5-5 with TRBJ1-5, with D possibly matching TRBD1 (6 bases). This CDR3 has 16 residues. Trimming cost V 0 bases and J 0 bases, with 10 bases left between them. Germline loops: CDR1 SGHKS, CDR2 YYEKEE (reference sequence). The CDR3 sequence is CASSLATGDSNQPQHF. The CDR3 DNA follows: TGTGCCAGCAGCTTGGCGACAGGCGATAGCAATCAGCCCCAGCATTTT.

CDR3 bases: TGTGCCAGCAGCCAAGATGTTCGGGGGGCCGGCACTGAAGCTTTCTTT. It codes for CASSQDVRGAGTEAFF. This chain uses TRBV4-2 with TRBJ1-1; a possible D gene is TRBD1 (6 bases). The CDR3 extends over 16 amino acids. Deletions cut 0 bases from V and 4 bases from J, with 15 bases between. Germline CDR1 and CDR2: LGHNA and YNFKEQ.

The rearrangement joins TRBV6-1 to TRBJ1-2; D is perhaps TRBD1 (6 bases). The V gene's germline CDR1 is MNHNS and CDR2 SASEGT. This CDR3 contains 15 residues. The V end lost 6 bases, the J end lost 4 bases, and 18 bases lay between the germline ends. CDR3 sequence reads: CASSPQSEGGYGYTF. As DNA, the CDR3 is TGTGCCAGCAGCCCGCAGTCAGAAGGGGGCTATGGCTACACCTTC.